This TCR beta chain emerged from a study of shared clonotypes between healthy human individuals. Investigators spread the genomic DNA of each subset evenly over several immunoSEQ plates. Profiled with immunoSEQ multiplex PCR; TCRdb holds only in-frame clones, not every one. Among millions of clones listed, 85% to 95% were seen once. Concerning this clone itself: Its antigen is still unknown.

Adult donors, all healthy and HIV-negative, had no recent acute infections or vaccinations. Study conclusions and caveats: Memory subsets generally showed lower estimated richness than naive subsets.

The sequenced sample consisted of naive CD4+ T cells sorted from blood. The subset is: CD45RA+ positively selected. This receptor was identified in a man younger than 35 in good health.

The CDR3 DNA reads as TGTGCCAGCAGTGAAATAGTCTGGGGCAATGAGCAGTTCTTC. Translating gives CASSEIVWGNEQFF. The chain carries TRBV2 and TRBJ2-1; D ambiguous. The CDR3 extends over 14 amino acids. The V and J ends lost 2 bases and 6 bases respectively, with 11 bases between them. Germline-derived CDR1 and CDR2 are SNHLY and FYNNEI.